This TCR beta chain is drawn from a study of CXCR3-negative and CXCR3-positive naive CD8 T cells. The TRB libraries of cDNA were built by UMI-labeled 5' RACE. TCRdb reprocessed the 5' RACE reads, keeping one entry per CDR3 protein, no DNA. Seen in this sample are under 85,000 distinct CDR3 sequences; the ten most common clones hold 1.6%. Study-wide points: Similar TRBV-TRBJ gene usage was seen in naive CXCR3-negative and CXCR3-positive cells, but not in memory cells.

Looked up from germline, CDR1 is SGHVS and CDR2 is FQNEAQ. This CDR3 region has 19 residues. As to this clonotype: Antigen unknown.

Material for sequencing was naive CXCR3- CD8+ T cells from blood. Subset defined: CD45RO-CCR7+CD27+CD95- naive CD8+ T cells lacking CXCR3 (TNR3-). The gene calls are TRBV7-8 and TRBJ2-3; TCRdb selects TRBD2, and the lack of DNA leaves this call unchecked. This receptor was obtained from a human donor in good health. Some clones in this sample may be carry-over from other donors' samples. Here the CDR3 reads CASSVGLAYLSASTDTQYF.